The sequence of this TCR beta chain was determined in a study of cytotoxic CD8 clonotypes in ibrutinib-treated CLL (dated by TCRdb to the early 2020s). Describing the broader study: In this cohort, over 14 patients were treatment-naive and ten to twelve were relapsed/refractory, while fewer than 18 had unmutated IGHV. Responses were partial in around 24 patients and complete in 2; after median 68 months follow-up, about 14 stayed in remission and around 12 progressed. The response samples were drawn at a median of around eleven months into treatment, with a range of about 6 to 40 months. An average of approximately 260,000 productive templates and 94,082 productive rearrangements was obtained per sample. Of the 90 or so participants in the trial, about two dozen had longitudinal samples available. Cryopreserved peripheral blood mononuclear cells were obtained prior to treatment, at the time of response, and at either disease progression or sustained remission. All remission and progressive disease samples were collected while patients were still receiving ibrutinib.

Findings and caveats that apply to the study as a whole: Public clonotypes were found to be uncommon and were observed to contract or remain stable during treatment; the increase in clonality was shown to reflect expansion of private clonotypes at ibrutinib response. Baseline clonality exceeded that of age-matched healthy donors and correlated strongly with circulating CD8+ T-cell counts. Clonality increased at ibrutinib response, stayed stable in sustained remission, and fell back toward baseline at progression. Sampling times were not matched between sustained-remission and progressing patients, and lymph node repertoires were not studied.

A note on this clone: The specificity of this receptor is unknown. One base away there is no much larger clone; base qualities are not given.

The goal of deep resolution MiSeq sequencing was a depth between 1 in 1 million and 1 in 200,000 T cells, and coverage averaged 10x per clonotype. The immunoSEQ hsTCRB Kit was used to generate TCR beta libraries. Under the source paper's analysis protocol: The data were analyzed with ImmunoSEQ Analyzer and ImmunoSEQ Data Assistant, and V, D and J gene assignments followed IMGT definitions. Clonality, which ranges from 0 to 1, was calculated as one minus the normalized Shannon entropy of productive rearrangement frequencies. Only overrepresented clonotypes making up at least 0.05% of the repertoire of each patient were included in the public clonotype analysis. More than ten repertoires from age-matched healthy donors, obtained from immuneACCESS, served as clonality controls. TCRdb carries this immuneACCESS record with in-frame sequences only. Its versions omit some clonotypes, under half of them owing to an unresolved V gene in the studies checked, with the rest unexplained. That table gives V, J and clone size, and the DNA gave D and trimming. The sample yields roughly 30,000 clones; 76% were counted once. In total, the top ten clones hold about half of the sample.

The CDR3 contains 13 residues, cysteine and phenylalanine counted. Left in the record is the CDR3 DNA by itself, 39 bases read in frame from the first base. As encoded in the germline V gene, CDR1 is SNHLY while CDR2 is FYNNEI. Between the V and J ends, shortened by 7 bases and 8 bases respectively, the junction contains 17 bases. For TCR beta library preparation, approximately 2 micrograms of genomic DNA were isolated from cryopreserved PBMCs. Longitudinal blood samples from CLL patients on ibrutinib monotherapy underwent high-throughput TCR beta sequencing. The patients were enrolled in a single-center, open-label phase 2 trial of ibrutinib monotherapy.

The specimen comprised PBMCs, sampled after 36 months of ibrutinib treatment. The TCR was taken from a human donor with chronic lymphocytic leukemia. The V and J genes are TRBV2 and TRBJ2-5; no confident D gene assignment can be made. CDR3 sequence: CASTDPGRLTQYF. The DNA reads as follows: TGTGCCAGCACCGACCCCGGGCGTTTAACCCAGTACTTC.